This T cell receptor (beta chain) was identified in a study of Ad26.COV2.S vaccination and SARS-CoV-2 variants. Overall study context: The study gave Ad26.COV2.S intramuscularly, once or twice 56 days apart.

The CDR3 runs to 13 residues. Germline loops: CDR1 SNHLY, CDR2 FYNNEI. V shed 1 base, J shed 14 bases, and the junction held 10 bases outside the gene matches. The treatment: roughly 20 received Ad26.COV2.S at low or high dose, single or two shots; a few received placebo; per-sample allocation not given. Samples came from day 63 after the first vaccine or placebo injection. An Ad26 vector expressing Wuhan-strain SARS-CoV-2 spike constituted the vaccine. TCRdb's copy holds only in-frame clones and misses some; the assay was immunoSEQ multiplex PCR. This table holds a few hundred thousand clones, about nine tenths found once.

The chain is built from TRBV2 and TRBJ1-2; the match to TRBD1 covers 7 bases. Sequenced here: peripheral blood, sampled in a trial of Ad26.COV2.S vaccine versus placebo. This TCR was sampled from a person aged 18 to 65 who received the Ad26.COV2.S COVID-19 vaccine or a placebo. Written as DNA, the CDR3 is TGTGCCAGCAGTGAAGGCTGGACAGGCCCTGGGACCTTC. It specifies CASSEGWTGPGTF.